The 28 T cell receptor beta chains reported below all come from one sample, sequenced in a study of cytomegalovirus exposure and HLA in healthy donors. The PCR ran on 60 Vbeta and 13 Jbeta primers. The table came from immunoSEQ multiplex PCR; TCRdb's copy has only in-frame clones and leaves some out. Its table lists about 140,000 clones. The sample comprised PBMCs. Every receptor here comes from a male donor in good health and CMV-seronegative.

The chain links TRBV9 to TRBJ1-1, with D possibly TRBD1 on 5 matching bases. Germline-derived CDR1 and CDR2 are SGDLS and YYNGEE. The V gene lost 6 bases and the J gene lost 7 bases, with 25 bases spanning the gap. The CDR3 has 16 residues. Here the CDR3 reads CASTQGGAAYGGEAFF. In nucleotides, the CDR3 is TGTGCCAGCACCCAAGGAGGGGCCGCATATGGGGGTGAAGCTTTCTTT.

The CDR3 nucleotides read TGTGCCAGCCGGGGGGCGATGAACACTGAAGCTTTCTTT. The encoded protein is CASRGAMNTEAFF. J is TRBJ1-1 and V is TRBV27; D possibly corresponds to TRBD1 (6 bases). The length of the CDR3 is 13 residues. The germline V and J ends were trimmed by 8 bases and 0 bases, with 10 bases remaining between them. CDR1 MNHEY and CDR2 SMNVEV come from the germline V gene (reference sequence).

The chain has TRBV7-6 and TRBJ1-1; maybe TRBD1 (6 bases). The germline gives CDR1 SGHVS, CDR2 FNYEAQ. Trimming pared 1 base from V and 4 bases from J, leaving 16 bases between. The CDR3 sequence is 16 residues long. The chain's CDR3 is CASSLGNRVEITEAFF. The CDR3 DNA is TGTGCCAGCAGCTTAGGCAACAGGGTAGAGATCACTGAAGCTTTCTTT.

The V gene is TRBV4-2, the J gene TRBJ1-6; D is possibly TRBD1 (5 bases). Trimming left V 3 bases short and J 6 bases short, with 15 bases between. The CDR3 extends over 16 amino acids. Germline CDR1 reads LGHNA; CDR2 reads YNFKEQ. Here the CDR3 DNA reads TGTGCCAGCAGCCAGGCCGGGGGGATGAGTAATTCACCCCTCCACTTT. It is translated as CASSQAGGMSNSPLHF.

V usage is TRBV6-5 and J usage is TRBJ2-7; 9 positions match TRBD1. V was pared by 6 bases and J by 4 bases, with 10 bases of the junction left unmatched. The germline gives CDR1 MNHEY, CDR2 SVGAGI. This CDR3 region has 15 residues. CDR3 in DNA: TGTGCCAGCAGGAACCCCGGGACAGGGAGGTACGAGCAGTACTTC. This codes for CASRNPGTGRYEQYF.

This chain connects TRBV7-9 to TRBJ2-1, with TRBD2 matching 8 bases. Unmatched junction bases numbered 20, after V lost 4 bases and J lost 9 bases. This CDR3 is built from 18 residues. Germline CDR1 is SEHNR and CDR2 is FQNEAQ (reference sequence). The CDR3 sequence is CASSYPRATPGLGGEQFF. CDR3 nucleotide sequence: TGTGCCAGCAGCTATCCCAGGGCCACTCCGGGACTAGGGGGTGAGCAGTTCTTC.

The chain carries TRBV5-1 and TRBJ1-1; TRBD1 is a possible D gene (6 bases). With 4 bases removed from V and 3 bases from J, the gap between germline ends came to 16 bases. CDR3 size: 15 residues. Looked up from germline, CDR1 is SGHRS and CDR2 is YFSETQ. The CDR3 coding sequence is TGCGCCAGCAGCCCCGGGGCTGCAGGGGACACTGAAGCTTTCTTT. Translating gives CASSPGAAGDTEAFF.

This chain uses TRBV10-3 with TRBJ2-7, with D possibly TRBD1 on 5 matching bases. CDR3 size: 14 residues. CDR1 is ENHRY, CDR2 SYGVKD, per germline. Trimming took off 0 bases at V and 3 bases at J, with 9 bases between the two ends. CDR3 region: CAISESTQGYEQYF. The CDR3 DNA reads as TGTGCCATCAGTGAGTCGACGCAGGGCTACGAGCAGTACTTC.

The V gene is TRBV29-1, the J gene TRBJ2-7, with D possibly matching TRBD2 (6 bases). V lost 7 bases and J lost 5, with 15 bases in between. The CDR3 has 12 residues. Per germline, CDR1 SQVTM and CDR2 ANQGSEA. In nucleotides, the CDR3 is TGCAGCGCCGAACGGGCGGGGAACGAGCAGTACTTC. Amino acid sequence: CSAERAGNEQYF.

The J gene is TRBJ2-7, the V gene TRBV19; D uncertain. V was pared by 2 bases and J by 5 bases, with 10 bases between. The germline V gene encodes CDR1 LNHDA and CDR2 SQIVND (reference sequence). There are 13 residues in the CDR3. The CDR3 here is CASSISLKNEQYF. Written as DNA, the CDR3 is TGTGCCAGTAGTATATCACTAAAGAACGAGCAGTACTTC. The full variable domain, completed using reference TRBV19 and TRBJ2-7, is DGGITQSPKYLFRKEGQNVTLSCEQNLNHDAMYWYRQDPGQGLRLIYYSQIVNDFQKGDIAEGYSVSREKKESFPLTVTSAQKNPTAFYLCASSISLKNEQYFGPGTRLTVT.

V and J are TRBV5-1 and TRBJ2-3; 12 nucleotides agree with TRBD2. Trimming at V came to 0 bases and at J to 5 bases, leaving 10 bases not matched to a gene. The CDR3 loop spans 18 amino acids. CDR1 SGHRS and CDR2 YFSETQ come from the germline V gene. CDR3 sequence reads: CASSLAPASGRGRDTQYF. The CDR3 DNA reads TGCGCCAGCAGCTTGGCCCCAGCTAGCGGGAGGGGCAGAGATACGCAGTATTTT. Full variable domain (remainder filled in from reference TRBV5-1 and TRBJ2-3): KAGVTQTPRYLIKTRGQQVTLSCSPISGHRSVSWYQQTPGQGLQFLFEYFSETQRNKGNFPGRFSGRQFSNSRSEMNVSTLELGDSALYLCASSLAPASGRGRDTQYFGPGTRLTVL.

The chain has TRBV5-1 and TRBJ2-2, with 10 bases identical to TRBD2. V lost 3 bases to trimming and J lost 13 bases; unmatched junction nucleotides: 9. The germline CDR1 and CDR2 sequences are SGHRS and YFSETQ. The CDR3 is 14 residues long. CDR3 nucleotide sequence: TGCGCCAGCAGCTGGGGGCTAGCGGGAGTAGTGCTGTTTTTT. This translates into CASSWGLAGVVLFF.

This chain links TRBV6-4 with TRBJ2-3; D gene uncertain. Trimming left V 3 bases short and J 3 bases short, with 16 bases between. CDR1 is MRHNA and CDR2 is SNTAGT in the germline V gene. The CDR3 is 16 residues long. DNA of the CDR3: TGTGCCAGCAGTGAATCGGTTAGTCAGGCGACAGATACGCAGTATTTT. This encodes CASSESVSQATDTQYF.

The chain combines TRBV9 with TRBJ1-3; perhaps TRBD1 as D (5 bases). Trimming left V 0 bases short and J 0 bases short, with 10 bases between. Germline CDR1 and CDR2: SGDLS and YYNGEE. CDR3 length: 16 amino acids. CDR3 sequence reads: CASSVGGLSSGNTIYF. In DNA, the CDR3 is TGTGCCAGCAGCGTAGGGGGCCTAAGCTCTGGAAACACCATATATTTT.

V and J are TRBV19 and TRBJ1-1; no clear D gene. Germline lookup yields CDR1 LNHDA and CDR2 SQIVND (reference sequence). Trimming stripped 6 bases from V and 5 bases from J, with 22 bases between. This CDR3 comprises 16 residues. In nucleotides, the CDR3 is TGTGCCAGTAGCCCAACTGCCGGGTCCCTCCGAACTGAAGCTTTCTTT. Its translation is CASSPTAGSLRTEAFF.

This chain links TRBV30 with TRBJ1-2; the D gene is possibly TRBD1 (5 bases). V dropped 1 base and J dropped 5 bases, with 11 bases sitting between them. The V gene's germline CDR1 is GTSNPN and CDR2 SVGIG (reference sequence). The CDR3 covers 13 residues. In DNA, the CDR3 is TGTGCCTGGAGTGGTGGAGGGGATTATGGCTACACCTTC. It specifies CAWSGGGDYGYTF.

This chain connects TRBV9 to TRBJ1-2, with D possibly being TRBD1 (5 bases). This CDR3 comprises 12 residues. Trimming pared 3 bases from V and 6 bases from J, leaving 9 bases between. CDR1 and CDR2 from the germline V gene are SGDLS and YYNGEE. For the CDR3, the DNA is TGTGCCAGCAGCGCAGGGCATCATGGCTACACCTTC. This gives the protein CASSAGHHGYTF.

In the case of this clone: Additional DNA sequences in this sample encode the identical CDR3. The V gene is TRBV7-3, the J gene TRBJ1-1; D is unclear. CDR3 size: 13 residues. V shed 4 bases and J shed 1 base, with 7 bases lying between them. CDR1 is SGHTA, CDR2 FQGTGA, per germline. This CDR3 is CASSSGGNTEAFF. CDR3 nucleotides: TGTGCCAGCAGCTCTGGAGGGAACACTGAAGCTTTCTTT.

The chain is built from TRBV30 and TRBJ1-4; D gene ambiguous. Germline-derived CDR1 and CDR2 are GTSNPN and SVGIG (reference sequence). The CDR3 totals 12 residues. Trimming removed 4 bases at V and 9 bases at J, with 12 bases between. The CDR3 nucleotides are TGTGCCTGGACCTCAGACTCCCAAAAACTGTTTTTT. Encoded protein: CAWTSDSQKLFF.

The rearrangement links TRBV28 to TRBJ2-7; 7 bases are a match to TRBD1. V lost 5 bases to trimming and J lost 1 base; unmatched junction nucleotides: 8. The germline V gene has CDR1 MDHEN and CDR2 SYDVKM. CDR3 size: 15 residues. CDR3 sequence: CASSLGQIFSYEQYF. DNA of the CDR3: TGTGCCAGCAGTCTGGGACAGATATTTTCCTACGAGCAGTACTTC.

Here the CDR3 reads CASSLDGTSPGEQFF. The CDR3 DNA is TGCGCCAGCAGCTTGGACGGGACTAGCCCCGGTGAGCAGTTCTTC. The chain is built from TRBV5-1 and TRBJ2-1; 9 nucleotides align to TRBD2. Trimming took 0 bases from V and 9 from J; bases not matched to a gene: 7. CDR3 size: 15 residues. From germline, CDR1 is SGHRS and CDR2 YFSETQ. Looking up the rest from reference TRBV5-1 and TRBJ2-1 gives the full variable domain: KAGVTQTPRYLIKTRGQQVTLSCSPISGHRSVSWYQQTPGQGLQFLFEYFSETQRNKGNFPGRFSGRQFSNSRSEMNVSTLELGDSALYLCASSLDGTSPGEQFFGPGTRLTVL.

The rearrangement links TRBV9 to TRBJ2-5, with D possibly being TRBD2 (6 bases). CDR3 size: 14 residues. V lost 0 bases to trimming and J lost 5 bases, with 11 bases between them. The germline V gene has CDR1 SGDLS and CDR2 YYNGEE. The DNA of the CDR3 is TGTGCCAGCAGCGTAGGGTGGGGGAGGGAGACCCAGTACTTC. Encoded protein: CASSVGWGRETQYF.

This CDR3 is CASSKTSGRGETQYF. CDR3 DNA sequence: TGTGCCAGCTCAAAGACTAGCGGGAGGGGAGAGACCCAGTACTTC. The rearrangement uses TRBV7-9 and TRBJ2-5; TRBD2 agrees at 14 bases. Unmatched junction bases numbered 6, after V lost 8 bases and J lost 4 bases. The germline V gene has CDR1 SEHNR and CDR2 FQNEAQ (reference sequence). The CDR3 has 15 residues. The full variable domain, rest sourced from reference TRBV7-9 and TRBJ2-5, is DTGVSQNPRHKITKRGQNVTFRCDPISEHNRLYWYRQTLGQGPEFLTYFQNEAQLEKSRLLSDRFSAERPKGSFSTLEIQRTEQGDSAMYLCASSKTSGRGETQYFGPGTRLLVL.

The chain is built from TRBV19 and TRBJ1-2, with D unclear. CDR3 length: 15 amino acids. The germline V gene has CDR1 LNHDA and CDR2 SQIVND (reference sequence). Trimming removed 5 bases from V and 2 bases from J, with 15 bases in between. The CDR3 DNA sequence: TGTGCCAGTAGTTCTCGGACGGGAGTCAACTATGGCTACACCTTC. Its protein is CASSSRTGVNYGYTF.

This chain joins TRBV5-1 and TRBJ1-2, with TRBD1 matching over 7 bases. The CDR3 totals 18 residues. Germline V gene data show CDR1 as SGHRS and CDR2 as YFSETQ. The J segment lost 0 bases and the V segment lost 1 base, leaving 12 bases of the junction unmatched. The DNA of the CDR3 is TGCGCCAGCAGCTTGTCCCAACACCCGGGACAGTCTAACTATGGCTACACCTTC. The encoded protein is CASSLSQHPGQSNYGYTF. The full variable domain, rest sourced from reference TRBV5-1 and TRBJ1-2, is KAGVTQTPRYLIKTRGQQVTLSCSPISGHRSVSWYQQTPGQGLQFLFEYFSETQRNKGNFPGRFSGRQFSNSRSEMNVSTLELGDSALYLCASSLSQHPGQSNYGYTFGSGTRLTVV.

This chain connects TRBV15 to TRBJ2-3; a weak D match, TRBD2 (6 bases). Germline-derived CDR1 and CDR2 are LNHNV and YYDKDF (reference sequence). The ends were cut back, 5 bases at V and 2 bases at J, with 14 bases in the middle. This CDR3 has 15 residues. CDR3 nucleotide sequence: TGTGCCACCAGCGGTGGGGGGTTCTCCACAGATACGCAGTATTTT. As protein: CATSGGGFSTDTQYF.

The chain combines TRBV2 with TRBJ2-7; D may be TRBD2 (7 bases). This CDR3 comprises 15 residues. Looked up from germline, CDR1 is SNHLY and CDR2 is FYNNEI. V was cut by 1 base and J by 3 bases, with 13 bases left in between. CDR3 DNA sequence: TGTGCCAGCAGTGAAGTGACGGGGGGCATCTACGAGCAGTACTTC. This translates into CASSEVTGGIYEQYF. The full variable domain, with the rest looked up from reference TRBV2 and TRBJ2-7, is EPEVTQTPSHQVTQMGQEVILRCVPISNHLYFYWYRQILGQKVEFLVSFYNNEISEKSEIFDDQFSVERPDGSNFTLKIRSTKLEDSAMYFCASSEVTGGIYEQYFGPGTRLTVT.

The genes are TRBV27 and TRBJ2-7; tentative D call: TRBD2 (6 bases). V dropped 7 bases and J dropped 6 bases, with 10 bases sitting between them. The germline V gene has CDR1 MNHEY and CDR2 SMNVEV (reference sequence). The CDR3 totals 11 residues. The CDR3 here is CASNGGLEQYF. The DNA for the CDR3 is TGTGCCAGCAACGGGGGTCTCGAGCAGTACTTC.